Sequencing of this T cell receptor beta chain was carried out in a study of blood T cell repertoires in COVID-19. In the study overall: Italy, Spain and the United States were the sources of the convalescent and acute COVID-19 samples. PBMCs, B-cell-depleted T cells, or T cells were the source of the cDNA or gDNA that made up the material.

In the original analysis: By means of reference gene primer amplification, nucleated cell counts were estimated. Profiled with immunoSEQ multiplex PCR; TCRdb holds only in-frame clones, not every one. The V and J calls and clone size come from that table; D and trimming were worked out from the DNA. The sample yields some 140,000 clones, approximately 87% seen once. The CDR3 extends over 16 amino acids. The ends lost 1 base at V and 2 bases at J; junction bases unmatched: 8. Germline V gene sequence: CDR1 LGHDT, CDR2 YNNKEL (reference sequence). V and J are TRBV3-1 (or the pseudogene TRBV3-2) and TRBJ2-7; 7 bases map to TRBD1. The sample was peripheral blood. This sequence was found in a middle-aged man with active COVID-19. For the CDR3, the DNA is TGTGCCAGCAGCCAAGGCTCAGGGGGAATCGCCTACGAGCAGTACTTC. It is translated as CASSQGSGGIAYEQYF.